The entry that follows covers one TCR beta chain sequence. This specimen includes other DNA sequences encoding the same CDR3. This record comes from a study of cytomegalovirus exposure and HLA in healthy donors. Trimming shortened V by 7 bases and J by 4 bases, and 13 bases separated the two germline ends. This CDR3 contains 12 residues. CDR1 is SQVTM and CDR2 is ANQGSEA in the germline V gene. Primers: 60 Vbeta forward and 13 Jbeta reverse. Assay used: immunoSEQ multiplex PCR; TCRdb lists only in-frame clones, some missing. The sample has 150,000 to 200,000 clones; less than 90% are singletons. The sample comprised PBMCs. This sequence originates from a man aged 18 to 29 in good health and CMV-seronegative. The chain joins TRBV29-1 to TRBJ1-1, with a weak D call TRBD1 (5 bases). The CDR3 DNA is TGCAGCGCTAACCGGGGGGTCACTGAAGCTTTCTTT. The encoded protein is CSANRGVTEAFF.